This TCR beta chain came from a study of cytomegalovirus exposure and HLA in healthy donors. General observations from the study: Cytomegalovirus association was listed for 150 or so TCR beta chains.

The assay was immunoSEQ multiplex PCR, and TCRdb's table has in-frame clones only and misses some. The sample records roughly 130,000 clones, approximately 91% being singletons. As concerns this clone: The target antigen is unknown.

The sequenced material came from PBMCs. The source is a man aged 25-40 years in good health and CMV-seronegative.

The CDR3 region has the DNA TGTGCCAGCAGCTTAGTAGGGGGTTCGGAGACCCAGTACTTC. Protein sequence: CASSLVGGSETQYF. The chain recombines TRBV7-9 with TRBJ2-5; D perhaps matches TRBD1 (6 bases). This CDR3 comprises 14 residues. Germline loops: CDR1 SEHNR, CDR2 FQNEAQ (reference sequence). Deletions cut 1 base from V and 5 bases from J, with 11 bases between.